Listed below are T cell receptor beta chains from one sample, sequenced in a study of T cell responses to AZD1222 COVID-19 vaccine. Libraries were prepared by immunoSEQ multiplex PCR; TCRdb keeps only in-frame clonotypes and omits some of them. The sample yields around 78,000 clones, approximately 90% seen once. Sequencing was performed on peripheral blood, taken on day 0 of MenACWY control vaccination. These receptors came from an adult in good health. CDR3s include the opening cysteine and the closing phenylalanine or tryptophan. The D gene is left open where the match is weak. Some rows have no size entry. The others give once, few or many, or a class for an expanded clone.

>TRBV7-2|-|14|-|TRBJ1-2
CASSSRGVVYGYTF
>TRBV7-2|-|16|once|TRBJ1-4
CASSLDLWDANEKLFF
>TRBV11-2|-|15|few|TRBJ1-1
CASSLGQIMNTEAFF
>TRBV28|-|15|-|TRBJ1-5
CASSLAAVSNQPQHF
>TRBV5-1|-|15|-|TRBJ2-3
CASSPKRAPTDTQYF
>TRBV12-3/TRBV12-4|-|12|-|TRBJ2-1
CASSPTKNEQFF
>TRBV27|-|14|-|TRBJ1-1
CASSYTGIYTEAFF
>TRBV5-6|-|19|-|TRBJ2-2
CASSCLEVALSLCTGELFF
>TRBV7-9|TRBD2|17|-|TRBJ2-5
CASSSRWGGGYQETQYF
>TRBV5-1|-|14|-|TRBJ1-1
CASSLGGAGTEAFF
>TRBV10-1|-|10|once|TRBJ2-5
CASRSETQYF
>TRBV6-6|TRBD1|15|-|TRBJ1-5
CASRDQGVLNQPQHF
>TRBV29-1|-|15|-|TRBJ1-1
CSVLPYVGGNTEAFF
>TRBV3-1/TRBV3-2|TRBD1|17|once|TRBJ2-2
CASSLPGQGSVAGELFF
>TRBV5-5|-|14|once|TRBJ2-1
CASSHYSRGNEQFF
>TRBV5-1|-|14|-|TRBJ2-1
CASSSGPGSYEQFF
>TRBV5-6|TRBD1|14|once|TRBJ2-2
CASSWTGSTGELFF
>TRBV4-2|-|15|once|TRBJ1-2
CASSQDLSVQRGYTF
>TRBV25-1|TRBD2|16|-|TRBJ2-2
CASSETSGSVAGELFF
>TRBV5-5|-|14|-|TRBJ2-1
CASSSPSGNNEQFF
>TRBV18|TRBD1|15|-|TRBJ1-5
CASSPGGQAGQPQHF
>TRBV6-5|-|11|-|TRBJ1-2
CASKIGTGYTF
>TRBV7-9|-|16|-|TRBJ1-2
CASSSSDTLSFYGYTF
>TRBV5-1|-|14|-|TRBJ1-6
CASKASGENSPLHF
>TRBV29-1|TRBD2|13|-|TRBJ2-7
CSVGTSGDYEQYF
>TRBV19|TRBD2|19|once|TRBJ2-1
CASSYGTSSGKPSYNEQFF
>TRBV10-3|TRBD1|15|-|TRBJ2-2
CAIRAGTGGTGELFF
>TRBV5-6|-|13|-|TRBJ2-7
CASSWGDSGEQYF
>TRBV6-4|-|17|-|TRBJ2-1
CASLPQISSGATNEQFF
>TRBV2|-|11|-|TRBJ1-2
CASSELGPVGF
>TRBV10-2|-|13|-|TRBJ2-3
CASSESRTDTQYF
>TRBV7-3|-|13|-|TRBJ2-7
CASSFAQNYEQYF
>TRBV6-2/TRBV6-3|TRBD1|11|few|TRBJ1-2
CASSDRGRYTF
>TRBV5-8|-|12|-|TRBJ1-5
CASSSHSQPQHF
>TRBV6-5|-|14|-|TRBJ1-6
CASSTGNYNSPLHF
>TRBV11-3|-|12|-|TRBJ2-3
CASSAPDHPQYF
>TRBV6-5|-|13|-|TRBJ1-3
CASRLTSGNTIYF
>TRBV19|-|13|-|TRBJ1-6
CASTRGYNSPLHF
>TRBV5-1|-|15|-|TRBJ1-6
CASRDGQPGNSPLHF
>TRBV9|TRBD2|18|-|TRBJ2-1
CASSATLAGGLRDNEQFF
>TRBV4-1|-|17|few|TRBJ1-3
CASSQEGVGQPGNTIYF
>TRBV5-4|-|14|-|TRBJ2-3
CASSPPGTADTQYF
>TRBV5-3|-|14|-|TRBJ1-5
CARALSRSNQPQHF
>TRBV19|-|15|-|TRBJ1-4
CASTAAASGNEKLFF
>TRBV27|-|13|-|TRBJ1-6
CASSLGVASPLHF